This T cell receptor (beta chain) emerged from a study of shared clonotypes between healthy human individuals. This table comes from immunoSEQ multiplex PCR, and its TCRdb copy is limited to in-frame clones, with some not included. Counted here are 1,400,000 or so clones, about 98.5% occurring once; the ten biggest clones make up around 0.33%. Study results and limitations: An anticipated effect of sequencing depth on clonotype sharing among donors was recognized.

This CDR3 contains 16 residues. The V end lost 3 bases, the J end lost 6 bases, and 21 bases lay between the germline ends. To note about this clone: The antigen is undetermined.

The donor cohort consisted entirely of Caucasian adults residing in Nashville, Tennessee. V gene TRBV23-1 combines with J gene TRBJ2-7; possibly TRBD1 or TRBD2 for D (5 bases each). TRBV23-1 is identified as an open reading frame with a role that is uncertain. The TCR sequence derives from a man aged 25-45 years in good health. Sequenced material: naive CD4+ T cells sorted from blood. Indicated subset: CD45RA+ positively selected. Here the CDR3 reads CASSHPDWGFLGEQYF. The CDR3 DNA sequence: TGCGCCAGCAGTCATCCGGACTGGGGCTTCTTGGGCGAGCAGTACTTC.